The 20 T cell receptor beta chains listed next were all sequenced from one sample in a study of beta chain features in type 1 diabetes. Reverse transcription of all isolated RNA meant that expressed TCRB transcripts were sequenced. TCRdb keeps only in-frame clones here, not all; method: immunoSEQ multiplex PCR. This table has 150,000 to 190,000 clones, around 10% appearing once. Sequencing was performed on central memory CD4+ T cells from blood. Source of these receptors: a man aged 18 to 29 in good health.

Concerning this clone itself: This may arise from a read error, as a much more abundant clone is one base away. The V call is TRBV4-2, the J call TRBJ2-3; unclear D gene. The V end was cut by 5 bases, the J end by 0 bases, with 3 bases between. Germline lookup yields CDR1 LGHNA and CDR2 YNFKEQ. This CDR3 has 12 residues. Here the CDR3 reads CASSLSTDTQYF. CDR3 DNA sequence: TGTGCCAGCAGCTTAAGCACAGATACGCAGTATTTT.

This clone has just a few counts. V usage is TRBV30 and J usage is TRBJ1-1; the D is unclear. The CDR3 runs to 15 residues. Trimming took 2 bases from V and 4 from J, leaving 17 bases between them. Germline CDR1 reads GTSNPN; CDR2 reads SVGIG (reference sequence). The CDR3: CAWSPRGVGSTEAFF. The CDR3 coding sequence is TGTGCCTGGAGTCCCCGCGGGGTGGGTAGCACTGAAGCTTTCTTT. Full variable domain (outside the CDR3, taken from reference TRBV30 and TRBJ1-1): SQTIHQWPATLVQPVGSPLSLECTVEGTSNPNLYWYRQAAGRGLQLLFYSVGIGQISSEVPQNLSASRPQDRQFILSSKKLLLSDSGFYLCAWSPRGVGSTEAFFGQGTRLTVV.

The chain employs TRBV6-6 and TRBJ2-7; 9 bases match TRBD2. The germline V gene encodes CDR1 MNHNY and CDR2 SVGAGI (reference sequence). The CDR3 spans 15 residues. Trimming took 0 bases from V and 1 from J; bases not matched to a gene: 1. The DNA of the CDR3 is TGTGCCAGCAGTTACTCCAGCGGGAGGTCCTACGAGCAGTACTTC. Its protein is CASSYSSGRSYEQYF.

This clone was counted only a few times. The chain couples TRBV29-1 to TRBJ1-5; 8 bases map to TRBD1. Germline V gene sequence: CDR1 SQVTM, CDR2 ANQGSEA. The CDR3 runs 13 residues. V lost 6 bases and J lost 5; bases outside the gene matches: 6. The CDR3 DNA reads TGCAGCGTGGCAGGGGGCCAGGATCAGCCCCAGCATTTT. Protein sequence: CSVAGGQDQPQHF.

This clone was seen a few times. The chain is built from TRBV7-2 and TRBJ1-6; 9 bases line up with TRBD1. CDR1 is SGHTA and CDR2 is FQGNSA in the germline V gene. The CDR3 loop spans 13 amino acids. Unmatched junction bases numbered 2, after V lost 5 bases and J lost 9 bases. CDR3 in DNA: TGTGCCAGCAGCGAGACAGGGGGTTCACCCCTCCACTTT. Its protein product is CASSETGGSPLHF.

In its sample, this clone was seen a few times. The rearrangement uses TRBV28 and TRBJ2-5; D gene uncertain. Germline CDR1 is MDHEN and CDR2 is SYDVKM. This CDR3 has 13 residues. V lost 5 bases, J lost 2 bases, and 9 bases lay in between. CDR3 sequence (DNA): TGTGCCAGCAGTAAGGCAGGACAAGAGACCCAGTACTTC. As protein: CASSKAGQETQYF.

The gene calls are TRBV7-9 and TRBJ2-3, with 11 bases aligning to TRBD2. Trimming removed 3 bases from V and 6 bases from J; junction bases left unmatched: 8. Germline CDR1 is SEHNR and CDR2 is FQNEAQ (reference sequence). This CDR3 is built from 16 residues. The CDR3 spells CASSLTSGNAADTQYF. The CDR3 DNA follows: TGTGCCAGCAGCTTGACTAGCGGGAATGCAGCGGATACGCAGTATTTT.

The chain recombines TRBV10-3 with TRBJ2-7; unclear D gene. V was shortened by 2 bases and J by 3 bases, with 8 bases between the two germline ends. The germline CDR1 and CDR2 sequences are ENHRY and SYGVKD. This CDR3 comprises 13 residues. The CDR3: CAISEIISYEQYF. The CDR3 bases are TGTGCCATCAGTGAGATCATCAGCTACGAGCAGTACTTC.

This clone was counted between two and nine times. Here the CDR3 DNA reads TGTGCCAGCAAGACTCCCTCGTCTGGGGCCAACGTCCTGACTTTC. Amino acid sequence: CASKTPSSGANVLTF. This sequence joins TRBV27 and TRBJ2-6; no firm D call. Trimming removed 7 bases from V and 1 base from J, with 11 bases in between. The CDR3 totals 15 residues. CDR1 and CDR2 from the germline V gene are MNHEY and SMNVEV (reference sequence).

This clone occurred a few times. V gene TRBV14 combines with J gene TRBJ1-6; the match to TRBD1 covers 7 bases. J was trimmed by 5 bases and V by 4 bases; bases with no gene match: 8. The CDR3 sequence is 16 residues long. Germline-derived CDR1 and CDR2 are SGHDN and FVKESK. Written as DNA, the CDR3 is TGTGCCAGCAGCCCAACCTTGGGACAGCATAATTCACCCCTCCACTTT. Its translation is CASSPTLGQHNSPLHF. The complete variable domain, with remaining parts taken from reference TRBV14 and TRBJ1-6, reads EAGVTQFPSHSVIEKGQTVTLRCDPISGHDNLYWYRRVMGKEIKFLLHFVKESKQDESGMPNNRFLAERTGGTYSTLKVQPAELEDSGVYFCASSPTLGQHNSPLHFGNGTRLTVT.

The CDR3 DNA is TGTGCCAGCAGCTTAGACACTAGCGGGAGGGCTGTGAAGACCCAGTACTTC. As protein: CASSLDTSGRAVKTQYF. The V call is TRBV7-2, the J call TRBJ2-5; 13 bases are shared with TRBD2. The ends lost 1 base at V and 6 bases at J; junction bases unmatched: 8. The CDR3 is 17 amino acids. Germline CDR1 and CDR2: SGHTA and FQGNSA.

The chain joins TRBV30 to TRBJ2-1, with TRBD2 identical over 10 bases. CDR3 length: 15 amino acids. The ends lost 2 bases at V and 4 bases at J; junction bases unmatched: 5. Germline V gene sequence: CDR1 GTSNPN, CDR2 SVGIG (reference sequence). This CDR3 is CAWSRSSGGYNEQFF. DNA for the CDR3: TGTGCCTGGAGTCGGTCTAGCGGGGGTTACAATGAGCAGTTCTTC.

This chain links TRBV7-2 with TRBJ2-7; 10 bases line up with TRBD1. This CDR3 region has 15 residues. The V gene end was trimmed by 5 bases and the J gene end by 4 bases; junction bases not matched to a gene: 8. CDR1 and CDR2 (germline): SGHTA, FQGNSA. As DNA, the CDR3 is TGTGCCAGCAGCCTAGGGACAGGGGAATCATACGAGCAGTACTTC. Translating it yields CASSLGTGESYEQYF.

This clone was observed a handful of times. This sequence joins TRBV28 and TRBJ2-6; D uncertain. The CDR3 runs 15 residues. Germline V CDR1 and CDR2: MDHEN, SYDVKM. V was clipped by 2 bases and J by 0 bases, with 5 bases between them. The CDR3: CASSLGYSGANVLTF. The CDR3 DNA sequence: TGTGCCAGCAGTTTAGGGTACTCTGGGGCCAACGTCCTGACTTTC. Complete variable domain (other parts from reference TRBV28 and TRBJ2-6): DVKVTQSSRYLVKRTGEKVFLECVQDMDHENMFWYRQDPGLGLRLIYFSYDVKMKEKGDIPEGYSVSREKKERFSLILESASTNQTSMYLCASSLGYSGANVLTFGAGSRLTVL.

With respect to this clone: The sample has other DNA sequences that encode this CDR3 too. V gene TRBV30 combines with J gene TRBJ2-1; tentatively, D is TRBD1 (6 bases). The V and J ends lost 0 bases and 6 bases respectively, with 18 bases between them. Per germline, CDR1 GTSNPN and CDR2 SVGIG (reference sequence). CDR3 length: 16 residues. The CDR3 protein is CAWSVHAGALFNEQFF. CDR3 in DNA: TGTGCCTGGAGTGTACATGCAGGGGCGCTCTTCAATGAGCAGTTCTTC. Full variable domain (outside the CDR3, taken from reference TRBV30 and TRBJ2-1): SQTIHQWPATLVQPVGSPLSLECTVEGTSNPNLYWYRQAAGRGLQLLFYSVGIGQISSEVPQNLSASRPQDRQFILSSKKLLLSDSGFYLCAWSVHAGALFNEQFFGPGTRLTVL.

The V call is TRBV6-5, the J call TRBJ1-2; TRBD1 is a possible D gene (6 bases). CDR3 length equals 14 residues. Trimming shortened V by 0 bases and J by 6 bases, and 11 bases separated the two germline ends. Looked up from germline, CDR1 is MNHEY and CDR2 is SVGAGI. The CDR3 region is CASSYSWQGNGYTF. CDR3 nucleotides: TGTGCCAGCAGTTACTCATGGCAGGGGAATGGCTACACCTTC.

This chain connects TRBV30 to TRBJ2-4, with D possibly TRBD1 on 5 matching bases. V gave up 2 bases and J gave up 1 base, with 9 bases separating them. This CDR3 has 14 residues. Germline V lookup: CDR1 GTSNPN, CDR2 SVGIG (reference sequence). The CDR3 DNA is TGTGCCTGGAGTTTGAAGGGGGCCAAAAACATTCAGTACTTC. Protein: CAWSLKGAKNIQYF.

This sequence joins TRBV15 and TRBJ2-1, with D maybe TRBD2 (6 bases). The CDR3 loop spans 14 amino acids. V gave up 0 bases and J gave up 9 bases, with 12 bases separating them. The germline V gene has CDR1 LNHNV and CDR2 YYDKDF (reference sequence). The CDR3 reads CATSREGVGGEQFF. DNA of the CDR3: TGTGCCACCAGCAGAGAGGGTGTGGGGGGTGAGCAGTTCTTC.

This clone showed up just a few times. The genes are TRBV7-2 and TRBJ1-5; D not certain. This CDR3 contains 15 residues. Germline CDR1 SGHTA, CDR2 FQGNSA. Between the trimmed V and J ends, which lost 5 bases and 3 bases, there was a span of 14 bases. The CDR3 bases are TGTGCCAGCAGCCCTGATCCGGGGTACAATCAGCCCCAGCATTTT. Its protein product is CASSPDPGYNQPQHF.

A few counts support this clone. The same CDR3 arises from other DNA sequences in this sample as well. The rearrangement joins TRBV29-1 to TRBJ2-2; TRBD1 is a possible D gene (5 bases). Looked up from germline, CDR1 is SQVTM and CDR2 is ANQGSEA. The CDR3 spans 12 residues. Trimming shortened V by 7 bases and J by 1 base, and 7 bases separated the two germline ends. DNA for the CDR3: TGCAGCGCAGACAGGAACACCGGGGAGCTGTTTTTT. This gives the protein CSADRNTGELFF.